Here is one T cell receptor (beta chain) with its context. It lacks a known antigen. Base-call qualities are not available, and no considerably larger clone is one nucleotide away. The CDR3 numbers 14 residues from cysteine through phenylalanine. The sequence is cut down to CDR3 DNA, 42 bases in frame from base 1. V drops 3 bases and J drops 5 bases, leaving 13 bases in between. The germline V gene gives CDR1 as SNHLY and CDR2 as FYNNEI. This record belongs to a study of T cells in Graves' hyperthyroidism and ophthalmopathy (dated by TCRdb to between 2018 and 2021). For the wider study: Peripheral blood was sampled at the time of initial diagnosis, prior to any treatment. In roughly six Graves' hyperthyroidism patients, the study also compared T-cell repertoires from thyroid tissue with T-cell repertoires from blood. Following sampling, methimazole starting at 30 mg daily was given to hyperthyroidism patients, and high-dose intravenous methylprednisolone was given to ophthalmopathy patients. The paper describes TCR Vbeta CDR3 sequencing of 135 peripheral blood samples, made up of 43 ophthalmopathy patients, roughly 80 hyperthyroidism patients and 17 progressor patients. TCR V-J signatures able to tell the groups apart were searched for in a discovery cohort of 100 patients, of whom around 43 had Graves' ophthalmopathy and around 57 had stable Graves' hyperthyroidism. An independent validation cohort of around 19 hyperthyroidism patients and over 15 patients who later progressed to ophthalmopathy tested prospective prediction of ophthalmopathy. The roughly 100 discovery patients were randomly split 7:3 into training and test sets.

Ophthalmopathy patients had moderately to severely active disease, Clinical Activity Score of at least 3, NOSPECS grade of at least 4, and duration under 3 months. Patients with uncontrolled infections, other autoimmune diseases, pregnancy or lactation were excluded. Diagnoses were established on the basis of clinical symptoms, serum thyroxine and TRAb, thyroid ultrasound, and orbital computed tomography. Ficoll-Paque density gradient centrifugation was used to isolate PBMCs from around 10 ml of fresh peripheral blood. Total RNA was extracted using Trizol reagent, and RNA quality was assessed on an Agilent 2100 Bioanalyzer. The paper as a whole reports these results and caveats: In cross-validation, a model built on a 13 V-J signature told ophthalmopathy apart from stable hyperthyroidism with approximately 90% sensitivity and about 81% specificity, and in testing the same model reached 80%/75%. Sample size was not statistically predetermined, and investigators were not blinded to group allocation. Blood samples also contained most of the expanded thyroid clonotypes (frequency above 0.001), which suggests that blood repertoires may reflect thyroid immune responses. In validation, the model predicted progression to ophthalmopathy with just under 71% sensitivity and over 72% specificity, a median of 6.5 months before onset.

The TCR beta CDR3 regions were amplified from RNA transcripts. A first-round RT-PCR of the TCR CDR3 used the HTBI primer set with the Qiagen OneStep RT-PCR kit. The libraries were constructed in a second round of multiplex PCR and then size-selected and purified. Sequencing of the libraries was done on an Illumina HiSeq2000 using paired-end 100 bp reads. The published analysis was carried out like this. SOAPnuke was used to process the raw data, throwing out any read that contained adapters or uncalled bases, had a mean Phred below 15, or lacked an exact constant-primer or identifier match. High-quality paired reads were merged using COPE v1.2.5, and each unique nucleotide sequence was defined as a clonotype. MiTCR v1.1 was used to align the clonotypes against IMGT TRBV, TRBD and TRBJ reference segments. Analysis was restricted to V-J combinations with a frequency above 0.0001, which covered roughly 99% of repertoires. The TCS score was defined as F50 (clonal expansion) divided by E x V (chaos), with BLOSUM62-based TCRdist calculated between CDR3 peptides within each V-J. Welch's t-statistics and random forest reduced approximately 520 V-J features to 13, which were used in a naive Bayes classifier (R e1071). TCRdb took the public reads, trimmed them with fastp at Q25, ran MiXCR for clone calling and kept in-frame beta chains. CDR3 protein sequences are deduplicated, and each keeps its most common genes and DNA. These V and J calls are TCRdb output, not the study's own analysis. In all, the sample holds some 300,000 distinct CDR3 sequences, and approximately 18% of those were seen once. The ten top clones hold under 45% of the sample.

Sequenced: blood. This TCR was sampled from a man aged 45 to 65 with Graves' ophthalmopathy. The sequence links TRBV2 to TRBJ2-5, with TRBD2 tentatively as D gene (5 bases match). At the DNA level, the sequence is TGTGCCAGCAGTGAGAGTCGTACGGGGGAGACCCAGTACTTC. Translated, it gives CASSESRTGETQYF.